This is a list of T cell receptor beta chains from one sample in a study. TCRdb processed the RT-PCR reads anew with MiXCR; each CDR3 protein has one entry. Among 650,000 to 800,000 distinct CDR3 sequences listed, 11% to 15% were seen once. Sequences were obtained from memory CD4+ T cells from blood. These receptors were collected from a female donor in good health, serving as a healthy control. Both conserved end residues are part of each CDR3.

v_gene	CDR3aa
TRBV28	CASHPALGEETQYF
TRBV6-2/TRBV6-3	CASVAGGTHNEQFF
TRBV14	CASSQVAGAIYNEQFF
TRBV20-1	CSARATGREQYF
TRBV5-1	CASSLEVGSGANVLTF
TRBV5-4	CASSRQEAGGETQYF
TRBV7-2	CASSPGGLGSNQPQHF
TRBV9	CASSVGTTRNTGELFF
TRBV11-3	CASSLGLTSGSGDTQYF
TRBV28	CASSPLQISGANVLTF
TRBV10-3	CATSPVLESLQFF
TRBV7-2	CASSSPGTARDTQYF